This T cell receptor (beta chain) was recovered during a study of T cells expressing NK-cell markers. Study findings and constraints: Among CD8+ T cells from six donors, dominant NKG2C+ clonotypes accounted for roughly 1.0-7.0%.

As regards this clonotype: The antigen is not known.

TCRdb reprocessed the 5' RACE reads and stores each CDR3 protein as one record, lacking DNA. The sample totals around 380,000 distinct CDR3 sequences. The CDR3 extends over 17 amino acids. Germline loops: CDR1 MNHEY, CDR2 SMNVEV (reference sequence). The TCR sequence derives from a woman in her forties or fifties in good health. The chain combines TRBV27 with TRBJ2-5; absent DNA, TCRdb's TRBD2 call cannot be checked. The sample was blood T cells: a sorted CD56 or NKG2C T cell subset, CD4+ or CD8+ T cells, or bulk PBMC T cells (not recorded which). The CDR3 protein is CARRTPRSTTLQETQYF.